These 4 T cell receptor beta chains share one sample of origin, sequenced in a study of graft-versus-host responses after intestinal transplantation. The method was immunoSEQ multiplex PCR; TCRdb's version includes in-frame clones alone and lacks a portion of them. Of about 12,000 clones listed, 35% were seen once; the top ten hold approximately 3.2%. Responders (about 200,000, CFSE-labeled) were co-plated with about 200,000 irradiated, violet-dye-labeled stimulators. Source: alloreactive CD8+ T cells from a mixed lymphocyte reaction culture, taken before intestinal transplant. Subset reported: CFSE-low proliferating T cells sorted from roughly six-day pre-transplant mixed lymphocyte reaction (GvH or HvG direction). The receptors shown here come from a human patient who received an intestinal transplant.

This clone was found a few times. This chain links TRBV7-2 with TRBJ2-7; 8 positions agree with TRBD1. The CDR3 sequence is 15 residues long. CDR1 and CDR2 (germline): SGHTA, FQGNSA. V was clipped by 5 bases and J by 1 base; unmatched bases: 7. The CDR3 nucleotides read TGTGCCAGCAGCGCCGACAGGGGTGGTTCCTACGAGCAGTACTTC. Residues: CASSADRGGSYEQYF.

This clone was counted between two and nine times. CDR3 nucleotides: TGTGCCAGCAGCTTCCATAGCGGGTTCTCAACGGGCGAGCAGTACTTC. Protein: CASSFHSGFSTGEQYF. The chain joins TRBV9 to TRBJ2-7; 7 bases line up with TRBD2. CDR3 length equals 16 residues. Germline lookup yields CDR1 SGDLS and CDR2 YYNGEE. With V trimmed by 4 bases and J by 6 bases, 16 bases remained unmatched.

This clone was found a few times. The chain links TRBV4-3 to TRBJ1-1; 7 bases agree with TRBD1. Germline CDR1 and CDR2: LGHNA and YSLEER. This CDR3 comprises 14 residues. Trimming removed 5 bases from V and 2 bases from J; junction bases left unmatched: 5. The CDR3 DNA is TGCGCCAGCAGCTACAGGGGACCAAACACTGAAGCTTTCTTT. Translated: CASSYRGPNTEAFF.

By sample share, this clone is medium-sized. The chain carries TRBV4-1 and TRBJ2-7; 8 bases are a match to TRBD2. Germline lookup yields CDR1 MGHRA and CDR2 YSYEKL. The CDR3 spans 16 residues. Trimming removed 0 bases from V and 0 bases from J; junction bases left unmatched: 4. CDR3 bases: TGCGCCAGCAGCCAAGACGGGACTAGAGTCTCCTACGAGCAGTACTTC. It yields the protein CASSQDGTRVSYEQYF.